This T cell receptor (beta chain) was identified during a study of naive and memory T cell subsets. TCR cDNA received a 3' ligated oligonucleotide that carried a UMI. Whole blood, roughly 2.6 ml, came from adult healthy volunteers. Reverse transcription used DNase-treated unsorted total RNA, aiming for about 1 to 1000 ng. This clonotype was detected a few times. Four PCR rounds used nested alpha and beta constant region primers plus the SP2 primer. TCRdb redid the calling of the 5' RACE reads with MiXCR, one entry per CDR3 protein. The data hold more than 50,000 distinct CDR3 sequences, with approximately 8% observed a single time. Trimming at V came to 1 base and at J to 7 bases, leaving 7 bases not matched to a gene. The CDR3 sequence is 16 residues long.

The V and J genes are TRBV12-3 or TRBV12-4 and TRBJ1-5; 10 nucleotides match TRBD1. This receptor was taken from a female donor in good health. Here the CDR3 DNA reads TGTGCCAGCAGTTTAGGACAGGGGGCGAAGGGGCAGCCCCAGCATTTT. This translates into CASSLGQGAKGQPQHF.